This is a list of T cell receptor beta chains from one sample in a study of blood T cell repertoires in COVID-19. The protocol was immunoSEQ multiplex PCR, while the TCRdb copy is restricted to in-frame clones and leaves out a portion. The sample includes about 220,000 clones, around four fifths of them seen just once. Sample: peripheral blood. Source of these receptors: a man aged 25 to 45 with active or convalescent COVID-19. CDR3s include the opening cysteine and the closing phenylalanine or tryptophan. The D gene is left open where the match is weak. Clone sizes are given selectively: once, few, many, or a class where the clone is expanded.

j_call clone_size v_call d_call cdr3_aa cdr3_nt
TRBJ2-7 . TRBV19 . CASSIVEGSSYEQYF TGTGCCAGTAGTATAGTAGAGGGAAGCTCCTACGAGCAGTACTTC
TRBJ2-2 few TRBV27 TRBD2 CASSLGSGAIAGGHPGELFF TGTGCCAGCAGTTTAGGATCGGGGGCCATAGCGGGAGGGCACCCCGGGGAGCTGTTTTTT
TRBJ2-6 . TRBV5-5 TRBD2 CASSRRLAEISGANVLTF TGTGCCAGCAGCCGGAGACTAGCTGAAATCTCTGGGGCCAACGTCCTGACTTTC
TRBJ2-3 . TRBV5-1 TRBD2 CASSSGLASTDTQYF TGCGCCAGCAGCTCGGGACTAGCGAGCACAGATACGCAGTATTTT
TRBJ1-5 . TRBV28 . CASSFQMVTASDQPQHF TGTGCCAGCAGTTTCCAAATGGTTACGGCAAGCGATCAGCCCCAGCATTTT
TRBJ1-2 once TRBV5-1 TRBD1 CASSLVTSGTDFLGYTF TGCGCCAGCAGCTTGGTGACTTCCGGGACAGATTTTTTAGGCTACACCTTC
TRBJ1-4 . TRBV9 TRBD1 CASSVGGQDEKLFF TGTGCCAGCAGCGTAGGGGGACAGGACGAAAAACTGTTTTTT
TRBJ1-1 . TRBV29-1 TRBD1 CSARPGTGRRGSRSTEAFF TGCAGCGCCCGACCGGGGACAGGGCGTAGAGGGAGTAGGTCCACTGAAGCTTTCTTT
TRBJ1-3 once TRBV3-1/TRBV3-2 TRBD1 CASSHRTGTGNTIYF TGTGCCAGCAGCCATCGGACAGGGACTGGAAACACCATATATTTT
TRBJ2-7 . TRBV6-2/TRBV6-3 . CASSNLVSFYEQYF TGTGCCAGCAGTAATTTGGTGAGTTTCTACGAGCAGTACTTC
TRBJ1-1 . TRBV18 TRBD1 CASSPTGGAVQVTEAFF TGTGCCAGCTCACCCACAGGGGGCGCAGTCCAGGTTACTGAAGCTTTCTTT
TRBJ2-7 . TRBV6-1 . CASSDRDSTYEQYF TGTGCCAGCAGTGACCGGGACTCTACCTACGAGCAGTACTTC
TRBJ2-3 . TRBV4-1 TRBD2 CASSQDPRREGWYTQYF TGCGCCAGCAGCCAAGACCCTCGGCGGGAGGGGTGGTATACGCAGTATTTT
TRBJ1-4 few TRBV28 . CASSLRGSRLIEKLFF TGTGCCAGCAGTTTACGGGGGAGCCGGTTGATTGAAAAACTGTTTTTT
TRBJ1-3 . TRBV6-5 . CASSPTPPRNTIYF TGTGCCAGCAGCCCGACCCCCCCCAGGAACACCATATATTTT
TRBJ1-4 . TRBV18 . CASSQGIGEKLFF TGTGCCAGTTCCCAGGGGATAGGAGAAAAACTGTTTTTT
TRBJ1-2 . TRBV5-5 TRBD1 CASSSGQGNYGYTF TGTGCCAGCAGCTCGGGACAGGGTAACTATGGCTACACCTTC
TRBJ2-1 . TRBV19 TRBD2 CASSIGSGDEQFF TGTGCCAGTAGTATAGGTAGCGGGGATGAGCAGTTCTTC
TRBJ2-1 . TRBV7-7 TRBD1 CASSPAGGPYNEQFF TGTGCTAGCAGCCCCGCAGGGGGCCCCTACAATGAGCAGTTCTTC
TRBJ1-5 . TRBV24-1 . CATSDPVGGLNQPQHF TGTGCCACCAGTGATCCGGTTGGAGGCCTTAATCAGCCCCAGCATTTT
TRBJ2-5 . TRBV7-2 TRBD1 CASSLHRDRETQYF TGTGCCAGCAGCTTACACCGGGACAGGGAGACCCAGTACTTC
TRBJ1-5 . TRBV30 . CAWDTGRRSNQPQHF TGTGCCTGGGACACAGGCAGGAGATCAAATCAGCCCCAGCATTTT
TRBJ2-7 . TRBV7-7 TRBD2 CASSAGTSVSEQYF TGTGCTAGCAGCGCAGGGACTAGTGTAAGCGAGCAGTACTTC
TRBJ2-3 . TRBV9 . CASSAGTGDTDTQYF TGTGCCAGCAGCGCGGGGACGGGAGACACAGATACGCAGTATTTT
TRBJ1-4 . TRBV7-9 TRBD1 CASSWDRDVEKLFF TGTGCCAGCAGCTGGGACAGAGACGTTGAAAAACTGTTTTTT
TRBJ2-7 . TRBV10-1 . CASSESGRPYEQYF TGCGCCAGCAGTGAGTCGGGCAGGCCATACGAGCAGTACTTC
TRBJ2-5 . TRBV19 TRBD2 CATRVGGRYQETQYF TGTGCCACCCGAGTCGGCGGGAGGTACCAAGAGACCCAGTACTTC
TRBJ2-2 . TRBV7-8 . CASSLDGHSGGLFF TGTGCCAGCAGCTTAGATGGCCATTCCGGCGGGCTGTTTTTT
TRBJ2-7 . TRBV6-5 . CASSRLLGVYEQYF TGTGCCAGCAGCCGACTCCTAGGGGTGTACGAGCAGTACTTC
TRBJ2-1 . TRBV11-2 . CASSLVSEQFF TGTGCCAGCAGCTTAGTCTCTGAGCAGTTCTTC
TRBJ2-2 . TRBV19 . CASSADRSPNTGELFF TGTGCCAGTAGTGCGGACAGATCCCCAAACACCGGGGAGCTGTTTTTT
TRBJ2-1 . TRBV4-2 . CASSQERAGLIPHEQFF TGTGCCAGCAGCCAAGAGAGGGCAGGACTAATACCCCATGAGCAGTTCTTC
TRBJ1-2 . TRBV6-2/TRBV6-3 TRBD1 CASSDGQAVYGYTF TGTGCCAGCAGTGACGGACAGGCCGTCTATGGCTACACCTTC
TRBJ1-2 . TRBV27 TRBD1 CASRTGPNYGYTF TGTGCCAGCCGGACAGGGCCTAACTATGGCTACACCTTC
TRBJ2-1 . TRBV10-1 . CASSARRMPAAEQFF TGCGCCAGCAGCGCCCGCCGGATGCCCGCGGCTGAGCAGTTCTTC
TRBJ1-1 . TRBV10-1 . CASRPTGNTEAFF TGCGCCAGCAGGCCAACAGGGAACACTGAAGCTTTCTTT
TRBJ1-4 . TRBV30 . CAWSVSATNEKLFF TGTGCCTGGAGTGTATCGGCAACTAATGAAAAACTGTTTTTT
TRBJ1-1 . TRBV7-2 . CASSLGGGGYTEAFF TGTGCCAGCAGCTTAGGAGGGGGGGGCTACACTGAAGCTTTCTTT
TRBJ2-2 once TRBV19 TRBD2 CASSSGSGNTGELFF TGTGCCAGTAGTAGCGGGAGTGGGAACACCGGGGAGCTGTTTTTT
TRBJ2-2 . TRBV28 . CASGTTDGVNTGELFF TGTGCCAGCGGAACAACCGACGGGGTAAACACCGGGGAGCTGTTTTTT